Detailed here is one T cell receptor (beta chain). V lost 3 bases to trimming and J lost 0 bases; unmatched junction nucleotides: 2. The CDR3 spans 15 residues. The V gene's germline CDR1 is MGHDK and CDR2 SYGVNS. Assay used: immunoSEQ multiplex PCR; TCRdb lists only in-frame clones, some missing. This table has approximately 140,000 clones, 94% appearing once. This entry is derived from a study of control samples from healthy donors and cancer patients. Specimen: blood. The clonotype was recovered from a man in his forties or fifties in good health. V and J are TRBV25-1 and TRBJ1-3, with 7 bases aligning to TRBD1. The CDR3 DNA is TGTGCCAGCAGTGATTCAGGGGGCTCTGGAAACACCATATATTTT. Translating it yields CASSDSGGSGNTIYF.